This TCR beta chain appears in the sequencing data of a study of blood T cell repertoires in COVID-19. Whole-study context: The analysed material was cDNA or gDNA that came from T cells, B-cell-depleted T cells, or PBMCs.

While infection was still active, Seattle patients were enrolled and then followed longitudinally. CDR1 and CDR2 (germline): LGHDT, YNNKEL (reference sequence). The CDR3 covers 15 residues. J gave up 8 bases and V 4 bases, and 12 bases lay outside the gene matches. Source study methods: Estimated nucleated cell counts came from reference gene primer amplification. The table came from immunoSEQ multiplex PCR; TCRdb's copy has only in-frame clones and leaves some out. V, J and clone size were drawn from that table, and D and trimming were deduced from the DNA. The sample consists of 150,000 to 170,000 clones, 85% of them appearing once.

This sequence joins TRBV3-1 (or the pseudogene TRBV3-2) and TRBJ1-2; TRBD1 aligns across 8 bases. Material: peripheral blood. The sequence derives from a woman aged 55-70 years with COVID-19, enrolled during active disease. In DNA form, the CDR3 reads TGTGCCAGCAGCCGGGACCCGGGACAGGATTTCGGCTACACCTTC. Translation: CASSRDPGQDFGYTF.